The present entry profiles one TCR beta chain with its context. The target antigen is unknown. This sample was taken from a study of OX40 agonist ivuxolimab in advanced cancers. Study-level points and caveats: Specificity for antigen went undetermined in the expanded peripheral T cells.

Only in-frame clones appear in the TCRdb table, and some are missing; sequencing was by immunoSEQ multiplex PCR. The data contain roughly 41,000 clones, approximately 82% of them seen just once; the ten biggest clones take up around 20%. This CDR3 is 15 amino acids long. The V and J ends lost 2 bases and 7 bases, in that order; junction bases with no gene match: 5. CDR1 and CDR2 from the germline V gene are KGHSH and LQKENI. The sequence derives from an adult with an advanced solid tumor such as melanoma, head and neck, liver or kidney cancer. This chain connects TRBV18 to TRBJ2-2, with 9 bases lining up with TRBD1. Sequenced material: CD4+ or CD8+ T cells sorted from blood, taken in a trial of the OX40 agonist ivuxolimab. DNA for the CDR3: TGTGCCAGCTCACCATCGGGACAGGGTAGCGGGGAGCTGTTTTTT. Translating gives CASSPSGQGSGELFF.